These T cell receptor beta chains were read from a single sample in a study of control samples from healthy donors and cancer patients. Assay: immunoSEQ multiplex PCR; the TCRdb copy retains only in-frame clones and omits some. The sample comprises just under 80,000 clones, 70% to 90% of which are singletons, and roughly 2% rests with the top ten. The sample taken for sequencing was PBMCs. Receptors were obtained from a woman in her sixties or seventies with head and neck cancer. The CDR3 runs from the conserved cysteine through the conserved F or W. D genes are given only for firm matches. Size tells how often a clone was seen (once, few, many) or the class of an expanded clone, and some rows leave it out.

d_call	v_call	clone_size	j_call	cdr3_length	cdr3_aa	cdr3_nt
-	TRBV21-1	-	TRBJ1-1	17	CASSKVAGGASNTEAFF	-
TRBD1	TRBV6-1	-	TRBJ2-7	15	CASREATGMAYEQYF	TGTGCCAGCAGGGAAGCGACAGGGATGGCCTACGAGCAGTACTTC
-	TRBV19	once	TRBJ1-4	14	CASSRLTTNEKLFF	TGTGCCAGTAGTAGGTTGACAACTAATGAAAAACTGTTTTTT
-	TRBV6-2/TRBV6-3	-	TRBJ1-2	17	CASSLMKMGSLAYGYTF	TGTGCCAGCAGTTTAATGAAGATGGGCAGCCTCGCCTATGGCTACACCTTC
-	TRBV24-1	-	TRBJ2-1	11	CATRQGNEQFF	TGTGCCACCAGACAGGGTAATGAGCAGTTCTTC
-	TRBV7-6	-	TRBJ1-1	15	CASSLAGTPNTEAFF	TGTGCCAGCAGCTTAGCCGGGACACCGAACACTGAAGCTTTCTTT
-	TRBV6-5	-	TRBJ1-3	13	CASSINLGNTIYF	TGTGCCAGCAGTATCAATCTTGGAAACACCATATATTTT
-	TRBV10-2	-	TRBJ2-7	15	CASSDGRKGDYEQYF	TGCGCCAGCAGTGATGGACGTAAGGGGGACTACGAGCAGTACTTC
-	TRBV6-5	-	TRBJ1-2	13	CASSSLTVYGYTF	TGTGCCAGCAGTTCTCTGACAGTCTATGGCTACACCTTC
TRBD2	TRBV28	once	TRBJ2-1	18	CASSPGLAGGNSYNEQFF	TGTGCCAGCAGTCCCGGACTAGCGGGCGGGAACTCCTACAATGAGCAGTTCTTC
TRBD2	TRBV9	-	TRBJ2-7	14	CASSVLSGSYEQYF	TGTGCCAGCAGCGTACTTAGCGGGAGTTACGAGCAGTACTTC
TRBD2	TRBV10-1	-	TRBJ2-1	15	CASSLSSAGEGEQFF	TGCGCCAGCAGTCTCTCTTCGGCGGGAGAAGGAGAGCAGTTCTTC
TRBD2	TRBV12-5	once	TRBJ2-7	14	CASGETGTSGVQYF	TGTGCTAGTGGTGAAACCGGGACTAGCGGAGTGCAGTACTTC
-	TRBV12-3/TRBV12-4	-	TRBJ1-1	12	CASSLVGTEAFF	TGTGCCAGCAGTTTGGTCGGCACTGAAGCTTTCTTT
-	TRBV5-1	-	TRBJ1-1	14	CASSLADRNTEAFF	TGCGCCAGCAGCTTGGCGGACCGGAACACTGAAGCTTTCTTT
-	TRBV3-1/TRBV3-2	-	TRBJ2-1	15	CASSQQGLSYNEQFF	TGTGCCAGCAGCCAACAGGGACTCTCCTACAATGAGCAGTTCTTC
-	TRBV6-4	few	TRBJ1-1	15	CASSPEENMNTEAFF	TGTGCCAGCAGCCCTGAGGAAAACATGAACACTGAAGCTTTCTTT
-	TRBV2	-	TRBJ2-5	14	CASSAWTDQETQYF	TGTGCCAGCAGTGCCTGGACAGATCAAGAGACCCAGTACTTC
-	TRBV7-6	-	TRBJ1-1	13	CASSLPSGTEAFF	TGTGCCAGCAGCTTACCCTCGGGCACTGAAGCTTTCTTT
TRBD1	TRBV29-1	once	TRBJ2-3	14	CSGDRDRGPDTQYF	TGCAGCGGGGACCGGGACAGGGGGCCGGATACGCAGTATTTT
TRBD1	TRBV23-1	-	TRBJ2-5	15	CASSHRQGLEETQYF	TGCGCCAGCAGCCACCGACAGGGTCTTGAAGAGACCCAGTACTTC
-	TRBV18	-	TRBJ1-1	13	CASSLDYDGAAFF	TGTGCCAGCTCGCTAGATTACGATGGGGCGGCTTTCTTT
TRBD2	TRBV28	-	TRBJ2-1	16	CASSTQTSGSPPEQFF	TGTGCCAGCAGTACCCAGACTAGCGGGAGTCCTCCTGAGCAGTTCTTC
-	TRBV28	once	TRBJ2-7	17	CASSFSFKGRFLYEQYF	TGTGCCAGCAGTTTCTCTTTTAAGGGACGGTTCCTATACGAGCAGTACTTC
-	TRBV14	-	TRBJ2-3	18	CASSQEPLGAFGTDTQYF	TGTGCCAGCAGCCAAGAGCCCCTGGGGGCATTTGGCACAGATACGCAGTATTTT
-	TRBV11-2	-	TRBJ2-1	15	CASSFRRKSGNEQFF	TGTGCCAGCAGCTTCCGGAGGAAGTCGGGCAATGAGCAGTTCTTC
-	TRBV9	-	TRBJ1-2	12	CASSPSTYGYTF	TGTGCCAGCAGCCCTTCTACCTATGGCTACACCTTC
-	TRBV7-9	-	TRBJ2-3	15	CASSLVEGSTDTQYF	TGTGCCAGCAGCTTAGTTGAAGGGAGCACAGATACGCAGTATTTT
-	TRBV7-9	few	TRBJ2-1	12	CASSLYDHEQFF	TGTGCCAGCAGCTTATACGATCATGAGCAGTTCTTC
-	TRBV2	-	TRBJ1-1	12	CASSVGGTEAFF	TGTGCCAGCAGTGTGGGTGGCACTGAAGCTTTCTTT
-	TRBV27	few	TRBJ1-3	14	CASSSQALRNTIYF	TGTGCCAGCAGTTCCCAGGCGTTAAGAAACACCATATATTTT
-	TRBV7-2	-	TRBJ1-1	15	CASSIRTAGNTEAFF	TGTGCCAGCAGCATACGGACAGCTGGGAACACTGAAGCTTTCTTT
TRBD1	TRBV5-1	-	TRBJ1-6	15	CASSSGQAVNSPLHF	TGCGCCAGCAGCTCCGGACAGGCAGTTAATTCACCCCTCCACTTT
TRBD1	TRBV2	-	TRBJ2-7	15	CASTLTGTGDYEQYF	TGTGCCAGCACCTTAACCGGGACAGGGGACTACGAGCAGTACTTC
TRBD1	TRBV24-1	-	TRBJ1-2	14	CATSPRTGLYGYTF	TGTGCCACCAGCCCCCGGACAGGCCTTTATGGCTACACCTTC
TRBD1	TRBV19	-	TRBJ2-6	18	CASSVGQGDLSGANVLTF	TGTGCCAGTAGTGTCGGACAGGGCGACCTCTCTGGGGCCAACGTCCTGACTTTC
-	TRBV20-1	-	TRBJ2-5	14	CSASRTMWGETQYF	TGCAGTGCTAGTAGGACGATGTGGGGGGAGACCCAGTACTTC
-	TRBV19	-	TRBJ1-1	14	CASSIKVPNTEAFF	TGTGCCAGTAGTATCAAGGTACCGAACACTGAAGCTTTCTTT
-	TRBV7-9	few	TRBJ2-1	15	CASSLVGGIDNEQFF	TGTGCCAGCAGCTTAGTTGGTGGGATTGACAATGAGCAGTTCTTC
TRBD1	TRBV5-1	few	TRBJ1-2	15	CASSLPGGNVYGYTF	TGCGCCAGCAGCTTGCCAGGGGGAAATGTCTATGGCTACACCTTC
-	TRBV7-9	-	TRBJ2-1	16	CASSLVGGDQNNEQFF	TGTGCCAGCAGCTTAGTCGGCGGGGACCAAAACAATGAGCAGTTCTTC
TRBD1	TRBV19	-	TRBJ1-2	16	CATNLQGTGGFYDYTF	TGTGCCACCAACCTCCAGGGGACAGGGGGCTTCTATGACTACACCTTC
-	TRBV6-2/TRBV6-3	once	TRBJ2-7	15	CASSPTSTVTYEQYF	TGTGCCAGCAGTCCCACTAGCACGGTTACCTACGAGCAGTACTTC
-	TRBV7-6	-	TRBJ2-7	16	CASSLELGGVTYEQYF	TGTGCCAGCAGCTTAGAATTGGGGGGAGTCACATACGAGCAGTACTTC
-	TRBV7-2	-	TRBJ2-7	15	CASSSNRRGAYEQYF	TGTGCCAGCAGCTCCAACCGCAGGGGCGCTTACGAGCAGTACTTC
TRBD2	TRBV7-9	once	TRBJ2-7	15	CASSFLDERGYEQYF	TGTGCCAGCAGCTTTCTTGATGAGCGGGGCTACGAGCAGTACTTC
TRBD1	TRBV19	-	TRBJ2-7	18	CASSIGFGDRGTTYEQYF	TGTGCCAGTAGTATAGGGTTCGGGGACAGGGGGACTACCTACGAGCAGTACTTC
-	TRBV6-5	-	TRBJ2-7	14	CASVKNRPLAEQYF	TGTGCCAGCGTGAAGAACAGACCTCTTGCCGAGCAGTACTTC
TRBD1	TRBV11-2	-	TRBJ1-2	13	CASSPTGAYGYTF	TGTGCCAGCAGCCCTACAGGGGCCTATGGCTACACCTTC